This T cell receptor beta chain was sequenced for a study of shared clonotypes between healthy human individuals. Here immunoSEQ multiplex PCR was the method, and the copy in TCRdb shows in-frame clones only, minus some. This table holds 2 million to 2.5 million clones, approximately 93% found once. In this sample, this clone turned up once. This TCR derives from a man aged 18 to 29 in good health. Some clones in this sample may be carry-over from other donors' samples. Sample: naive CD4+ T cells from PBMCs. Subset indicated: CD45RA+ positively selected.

The CDR3 loop reads CASSPLGGPGLQFF. The CDR3 nucleotides are TGTGCCAGCAGTCCGTTGGGAGGGCCCGGGTTACAGTTCTTC. J is TRBJ2-1 and V is TRBV27, with 7 bases aligning to TRBD2. The CDR3 has 14 residues. The germline gives CDR1 MNHEY, CDR2 SMNVEV (reference sequence). Trimming at V came to 5 bases and at J to 13 bases, leaving 14 bases not matched to a gene.